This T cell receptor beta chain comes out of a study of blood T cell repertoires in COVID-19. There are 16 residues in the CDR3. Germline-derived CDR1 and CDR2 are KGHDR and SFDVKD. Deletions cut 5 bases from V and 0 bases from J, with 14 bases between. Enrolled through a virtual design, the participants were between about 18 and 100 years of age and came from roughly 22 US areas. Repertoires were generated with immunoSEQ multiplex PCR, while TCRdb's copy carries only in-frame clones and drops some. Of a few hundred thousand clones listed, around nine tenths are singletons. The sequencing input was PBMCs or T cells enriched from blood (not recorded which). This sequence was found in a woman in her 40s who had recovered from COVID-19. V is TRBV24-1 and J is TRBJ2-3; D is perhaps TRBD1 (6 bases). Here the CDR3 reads CATSVAGVSSTDTQYF. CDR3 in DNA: TGTGCCACCAGTGTCGCAGGGGTCTCTAGCACAGATACGCAGTATTTT.